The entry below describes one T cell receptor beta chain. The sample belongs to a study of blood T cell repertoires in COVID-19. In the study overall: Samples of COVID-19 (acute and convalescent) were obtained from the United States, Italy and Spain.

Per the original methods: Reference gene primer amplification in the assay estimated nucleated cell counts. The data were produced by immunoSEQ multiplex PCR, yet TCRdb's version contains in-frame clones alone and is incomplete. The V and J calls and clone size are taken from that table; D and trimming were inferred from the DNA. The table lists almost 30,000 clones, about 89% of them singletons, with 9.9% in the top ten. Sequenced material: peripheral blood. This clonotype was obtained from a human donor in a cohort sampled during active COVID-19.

As DNA, the CDR3 is TGCGCCAGCAGCTTGGTGGCAGAGACCCAGTACTTC. Protein product: CASSLVAETQYF. The chain uses TRBV5-1 and TRBJ2-5; D gene ambiguous. The V end lost 0 bases, the J end lost 4 bases, and 4 bases lay between the germline ends. The CDR3 is 12 residues long. Germline V gene lookup returns CDR1 SGHRS and CDR2 YFSETQ.